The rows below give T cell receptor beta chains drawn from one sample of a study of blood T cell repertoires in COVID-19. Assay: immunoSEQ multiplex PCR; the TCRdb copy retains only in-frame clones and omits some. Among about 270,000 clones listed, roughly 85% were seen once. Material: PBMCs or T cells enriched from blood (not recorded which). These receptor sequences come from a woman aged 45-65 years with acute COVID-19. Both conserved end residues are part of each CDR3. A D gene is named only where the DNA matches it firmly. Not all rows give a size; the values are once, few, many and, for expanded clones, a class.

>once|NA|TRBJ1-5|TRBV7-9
TGTGCCAGCAGCTTAGAATCCTATCAGCCCCAGCATTTT
CASSLESYQPQHF
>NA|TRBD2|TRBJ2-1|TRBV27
TGTGCCAGCAGTTTAGAGTGGCGGGGGGGATACAATGAGCAGTTCTTC
CASSLEWRGGYNEQFF
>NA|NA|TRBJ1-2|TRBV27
TGTGCCAGCAGTTTGGAGTGGGGAGACTGGGATGGCTACACCTTC
CASSLEWGDWDGYTF
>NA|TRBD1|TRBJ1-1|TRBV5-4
TGTGCCAGCAGCCCACGGACAGGGGTAAACACTGAAGCTTTCTTT
CASSPRTGVNTEAFF
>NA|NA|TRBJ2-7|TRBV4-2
TGTGCCAGCAGCCAAGTGAGGTACGAGCAGTACTTC
CASSQVRYEQYF
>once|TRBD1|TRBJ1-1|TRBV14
TGTGCCAGCAGCCAAGCAAACAGGGGCACTGAAGCTTTCTTT
CASSQANRGTEAFF
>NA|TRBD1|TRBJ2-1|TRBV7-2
TGTGCCAGCAGCTTTCGGGACAGGGTCTCCTACAATGAGCAGTTCTTC
CASSFRDRVSYNEQFF
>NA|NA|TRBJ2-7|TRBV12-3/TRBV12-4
TGTGCCAGCAGTCTAGGACAGCCCTACGAGCAGTACTTC
CASSLGQPYEQYF
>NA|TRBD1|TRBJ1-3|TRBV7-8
TGTGCCAGCAGCTTTGACAGGGGTTCTGGAAACACCATATATTTT
CASSFDRGSGNTIYF
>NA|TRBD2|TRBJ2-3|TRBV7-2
TGTGCCAGCAGCAAACGCAGCGGGGGGGAACTTACTAGCACAGATACGCAGTATTTT
CASSKRSGGELTSTDTQYF
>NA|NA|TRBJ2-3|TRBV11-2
TGTGCCAGCAGCTTTGGCTCCCCCAAATCAGATACGCAGTATTTT
CASSFGSPKSDTQYF
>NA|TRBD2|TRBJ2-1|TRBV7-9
TGTGCCAGCAGTGGGACTAGCGGGGCCTACAATGAGCAGTTCTTC
CASSGTSGAYNEQFF
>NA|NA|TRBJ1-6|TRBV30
TGTGCCTGGAGTGTACCCGGGTTTTCTTCACCCCTCCACTTT
CAWSVPGFSSPLHF
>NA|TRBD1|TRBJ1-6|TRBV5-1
TGCGCCAGCAGCCAGGGACAGAAGAATTCACCCCTCCACTTT
CASSQGQKNSPLHF
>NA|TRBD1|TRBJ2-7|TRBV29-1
TGCAGCGTTAAGACAGGGAAGAGCTACGAGCAGTACTTC
CSVKTGKSYEQYF
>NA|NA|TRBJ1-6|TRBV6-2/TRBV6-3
TGTGCCAGCAGCCCGGACAACTTTCGCACCTTTAATTCACCCCTCCACTTT
CASSPDNFRTFNSPLHF
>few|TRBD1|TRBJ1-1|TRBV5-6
TGTGCCAGCAGCAGAGACAGGGCCAGTGAAGCTTTCTTT
CASSRDRASEAFF
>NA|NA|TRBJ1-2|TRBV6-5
TGTGCCAGCAGGACAGACATAAACTATGGCTACACCTTC
CASRTDINYGYTF
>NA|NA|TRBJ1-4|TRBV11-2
TGTGCCAGCAGCTCATCCCGGACTCCCGGGGAAAAACTGTTTTTT
CASSSSRTPGEKLFF
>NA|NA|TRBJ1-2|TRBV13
TGTGCCAGCAGCCCCACAGGTGGAGGGACGGGACGGGCCTATGGCTACACCTTC
CASSPTGGGTGRAYGYTF
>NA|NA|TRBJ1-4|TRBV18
TGTGCCAGCTCACAGGGGGCTAATGAAAAACTGTTTTTT
CASSQGANEKLFF
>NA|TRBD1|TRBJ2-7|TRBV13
TGTGCCAGCAGCTTAGGCCGACAGGGGCTCGAGCAGTACTTC
CASSLGRQGLEQYF
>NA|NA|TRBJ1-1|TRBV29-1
TGCAGCGTACCGGGCATCTCAGGGACTGAAGCTTTCTTT
CSVPGISGTEAFF
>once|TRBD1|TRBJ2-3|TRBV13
TGTGCCAGCAGCGCCTACAGGGGCGGCACAGATACGCAGTATTTT
CASSAYRGGTDTQYF
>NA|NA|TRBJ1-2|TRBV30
TGTGCCTGTATCACACCAAGCTATGGCTACACCTTC
CACITPSYGYTF
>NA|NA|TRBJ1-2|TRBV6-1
TGTGCCAGCAGTGAAATAAGGACAACCCTCCAAGGCTACACCTTC
CASSEIRTTLQGYTF
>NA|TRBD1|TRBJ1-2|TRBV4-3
TGCGCCAGCAGCCAAGCCTGGGACAGGAGCTATGGCTACACCTTC
CASSQAWDRSYGYTF
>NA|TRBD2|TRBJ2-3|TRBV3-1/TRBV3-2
TGTGCCAGCAGCCCGGACCCGGGACTAGCAACAGATACGCAGTATTTT
CASSPDPGLATDTQYF
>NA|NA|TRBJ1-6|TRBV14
TGTGCCAGCAGCCACGGGGGGCCCCTCCACTTT
CASSHGGPLHF
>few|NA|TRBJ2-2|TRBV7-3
TGTGCCAGCAGCTTAGGAGGGAACACCGGGGAGCTGTTTTTT
CASSLGGNTGELFF
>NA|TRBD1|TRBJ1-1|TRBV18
TGTGCCAGCTCAGTAGGACAGGGGAACACTGAAGCTTTCTTT
CASSVGQGNTEAFF
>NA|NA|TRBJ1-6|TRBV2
TGTGCCAGCAGTGCCACAGAAAATTCACCCCTCCACTTT
CASSATENSPLHF
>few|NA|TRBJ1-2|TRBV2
TGTGCCAGCAGTTATTCAGGTTTTATCTTC
CASSYSGFIF
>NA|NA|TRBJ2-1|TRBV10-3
TGTGCCATCAGTGGGGCGGGGTCACACAATGAGCAGTTCTTC
CAISGAGSHNEQFF
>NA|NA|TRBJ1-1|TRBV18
TGTGCCAGCTCACTGGGCCCCAACCCAGGCACTGAAGCTTTCTTT
CASSLGPNPGTEAFF
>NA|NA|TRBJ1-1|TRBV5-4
TGTGCCAGCAGCCCAGGTAACCTGAACACTGAAGCTTTCTTT
CASSPGNLNTEAFF
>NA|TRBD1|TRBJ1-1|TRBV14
TGTGCCAGCAGCCAAGATAGGACAGGGGGCAACACTGAAGCTTTCTTT
CASSQDRTGGNTEAFF
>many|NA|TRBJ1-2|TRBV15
TGTGCCACCAGCAGAGATGTGGGGACACTAAATAACTATGGCTACACCTTC
CATSRDVGTLNNYGYTF
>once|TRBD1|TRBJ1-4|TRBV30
TGTGCCTGGAGTTGGACAGGCAATGAAAAACTGTTTTTT
CAWSWTGNEKLFF
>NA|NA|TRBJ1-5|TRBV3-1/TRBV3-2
TGTGCCAGCAGCCAAGTTTGCGGGGTAAGGCAGCCCCAGCATTTT
CASSQVCGVRQPQHF
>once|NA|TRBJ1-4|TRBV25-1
TGTGCCAGCAGTGAATACCCCGGGTCCGGTAATGAAAAACTGTTTTTT
CASSEYPGSGNEKLFF
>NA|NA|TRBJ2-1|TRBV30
TGTGCTAGGGGTAGCAGGGATGAGCAGTTCTTC
CARGSRDEQFF